This TCR beta chain was found in a study of cytomegalovirus exposure and HLA in healthy donors. Study results and caveats: Within the 130 or so validation repertoires, first-cohort TCR clusters tended to co-occur, according to a later analysis. A list of 150 or so TCR beta chains associated with cytomegalovirus was given.

Only in-frame clones appear in the TCRdb table, and some are missing; sequencing was by immunoSEQ multiplex PCR. Among 150,000 or so clones listed, around four fifths were seen once. Germline V gene sequence: CDR1 SGHDN, CDR2 FVKESK. The CDR3 is 17 residues long. V gave up 5 bases and J gave up 0 bases; unmatched junction bases: 12. This clone was found a few times. Its antigen is undetermined. The TCR sequence derives from a man aged 25 to 40 in good health and CMV-seropositive. The chain is built from TRBV14 and TRBJ2-7; TRBD1 aligns across 8 bases. Sequenced input: PBMCs. CDR3 protein: CASSGPGTGLSSYEQYF. In DNA form, the CDR3 reads TGTGCCAGCAGCGGTCCCGGGACAGGTTTGAGCTCCTACGAGCAGTACTTC.